This T cell receptor (beta chain) was sequenced during a study of blood T cells in healthy people across ages. Study results and limitations: A conclusive naive versus antigen-experienced comparison was prevented by the unsorted PBMCs. Diversity of TCR beta per million T cells declined in a roughly linear way with age. Naive T cell percentage and TCR beta diversity correlated strongly.

The total RNA that was extracted per sample amounted to at least 5 micrograms. For the second PCR, which ran for roughly 7 to 11 cycles, a sample-barcoded 5' primer and a J-beta primer mix were used. TCRdb re-called the 5' RACE reads through MiXCR, storing one row per CDR3 protein. Of 720,000 or so distinct CDR3 sequences listed, around two fifths are singletons. V gave up 0 bases and J gave up 10 bases, with 13 bases separating them. CDR1 is DFQATT and CDR2 is SNEGSKA in the germline V gene (reference sequence). The CDR3 runs to 13 residues. Comments on this clonotype: Antigen specificity is unknown. A much larger clone differs from this one at a single base, so this may be a read error.

The source of this sequence is a man aged 80 or over in good health. V usage is TRBV20-1 and J usage is TRBJ2-1; possibly TRBD2 for D (5 bases). Sequencing used blood. CDR3 residues: CSARDLRGYEQFF. CDR3 bases: TGCAGTGCTAGAGATCTGAGAGGGTACGAGCAGTTCTTC.